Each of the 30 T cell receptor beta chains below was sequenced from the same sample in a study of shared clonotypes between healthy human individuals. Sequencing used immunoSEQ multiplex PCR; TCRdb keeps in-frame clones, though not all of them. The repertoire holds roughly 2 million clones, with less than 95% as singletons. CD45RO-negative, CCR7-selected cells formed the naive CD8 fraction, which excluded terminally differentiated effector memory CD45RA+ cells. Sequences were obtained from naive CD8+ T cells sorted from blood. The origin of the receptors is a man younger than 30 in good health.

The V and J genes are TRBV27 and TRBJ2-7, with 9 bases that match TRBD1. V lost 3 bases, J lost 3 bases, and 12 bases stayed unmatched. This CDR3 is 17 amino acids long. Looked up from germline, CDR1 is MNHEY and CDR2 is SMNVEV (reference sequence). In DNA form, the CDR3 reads TGTGCCAGCAGTTTCTCGAGGCAGGGACAGGGAATCTACGAGCAGTACTTC. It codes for CASSFSRQGQGIYEQYF.

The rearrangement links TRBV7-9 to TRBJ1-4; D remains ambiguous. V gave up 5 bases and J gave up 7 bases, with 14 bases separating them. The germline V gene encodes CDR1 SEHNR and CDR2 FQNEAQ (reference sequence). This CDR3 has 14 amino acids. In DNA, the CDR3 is TGTGCCAGCAGCCCAAAGGGTAATGGTGAAAAACTGTTTTTT. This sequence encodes CASSPKGNGEKLFF.

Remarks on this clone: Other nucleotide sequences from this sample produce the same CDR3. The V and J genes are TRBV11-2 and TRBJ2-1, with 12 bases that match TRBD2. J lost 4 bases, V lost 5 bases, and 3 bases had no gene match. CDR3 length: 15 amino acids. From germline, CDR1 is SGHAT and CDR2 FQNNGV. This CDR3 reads CASSVGTSGYNEQFF. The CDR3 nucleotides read TGTGCCAGCAGCGTCGGGACTAGCGGGTACAATGAGCAGTTCTTC.

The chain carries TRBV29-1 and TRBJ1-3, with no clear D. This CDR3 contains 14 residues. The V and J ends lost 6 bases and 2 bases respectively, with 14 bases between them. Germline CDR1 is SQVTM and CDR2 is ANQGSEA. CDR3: CSVRGVSAGNTIYF. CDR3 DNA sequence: TGCAGCGTCCGCGGGGTCTCAGCTGGAAACACCATATATTTT.

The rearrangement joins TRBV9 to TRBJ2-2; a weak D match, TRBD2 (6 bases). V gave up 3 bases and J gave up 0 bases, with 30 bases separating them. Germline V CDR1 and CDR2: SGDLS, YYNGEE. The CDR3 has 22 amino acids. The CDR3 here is CASSEQDGTRDGSLSNTGELFF. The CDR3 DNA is TGTGCCAGCAGCGAACAAGATGGGACTCGGGACGGAAGCTTGTCGAACACCGGGGAGCTGTTTTTT.

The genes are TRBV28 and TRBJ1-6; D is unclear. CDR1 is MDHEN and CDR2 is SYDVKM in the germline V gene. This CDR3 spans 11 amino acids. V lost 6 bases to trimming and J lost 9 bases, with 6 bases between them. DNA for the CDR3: TGTGCCAGCAGCTATCCTTCACCCCTCCACTTT. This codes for CASSYPSPLHF.

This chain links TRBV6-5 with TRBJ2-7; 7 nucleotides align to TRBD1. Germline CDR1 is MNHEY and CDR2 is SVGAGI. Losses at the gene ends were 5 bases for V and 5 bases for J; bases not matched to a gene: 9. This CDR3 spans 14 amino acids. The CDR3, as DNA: TGTGCCAGCAGTCGAACGACAGGGTATAACGAGCAGTACTTC. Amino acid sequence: CASSRTTGYNEQYF.

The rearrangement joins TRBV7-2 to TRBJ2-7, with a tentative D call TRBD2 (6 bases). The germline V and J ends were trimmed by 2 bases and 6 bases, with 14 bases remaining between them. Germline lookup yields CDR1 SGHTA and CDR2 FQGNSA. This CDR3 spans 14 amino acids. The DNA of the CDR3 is TGTGCCAGCAGCTTACTAGAGCGGGCGGGCGAGCAGTACTTC. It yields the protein CASSLLERAGEQYF.

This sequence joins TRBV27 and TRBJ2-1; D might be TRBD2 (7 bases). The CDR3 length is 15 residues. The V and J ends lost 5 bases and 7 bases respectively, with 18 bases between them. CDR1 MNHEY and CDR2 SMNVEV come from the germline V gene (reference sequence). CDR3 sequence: CASSRRGGLSNEQFF. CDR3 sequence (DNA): TGTGCCAGCAGTCGGAGGGGGGGGCTAAGTAATGAGCAGTTCTTC.

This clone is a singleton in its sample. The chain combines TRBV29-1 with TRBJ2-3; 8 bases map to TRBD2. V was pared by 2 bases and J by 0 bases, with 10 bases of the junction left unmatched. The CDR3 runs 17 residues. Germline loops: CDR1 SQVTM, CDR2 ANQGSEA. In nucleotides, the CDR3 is TGCAGCGTTGAACGGCTAGCGGGCCCCACTAGCACAGATACGCAGTATTTT. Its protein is CSVERLAGPTSTDTQYF.

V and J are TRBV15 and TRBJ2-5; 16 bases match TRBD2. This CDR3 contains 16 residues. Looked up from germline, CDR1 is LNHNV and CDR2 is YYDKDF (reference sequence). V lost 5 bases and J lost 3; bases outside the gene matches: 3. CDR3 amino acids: CATSLGLAGGEETQYF. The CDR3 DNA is TGTGCCACCAGCCTGGGACTAGCGGGAGGGGAAGAGACCCAGTACTTC.

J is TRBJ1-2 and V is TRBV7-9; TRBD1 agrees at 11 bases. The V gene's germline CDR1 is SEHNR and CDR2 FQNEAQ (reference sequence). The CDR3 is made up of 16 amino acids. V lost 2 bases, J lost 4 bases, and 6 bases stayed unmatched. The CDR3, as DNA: TGTGCCAGCAGCTTATCTTGGGACAGGGGGTCCTATGGCTACACCTTC. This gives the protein CASSLSWDRGSYGYTF.

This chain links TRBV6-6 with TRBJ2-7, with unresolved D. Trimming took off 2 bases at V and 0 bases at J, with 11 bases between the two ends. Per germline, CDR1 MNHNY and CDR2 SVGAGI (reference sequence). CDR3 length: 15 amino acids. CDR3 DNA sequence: TGTGCCAGCAGTTACAGGCAGTACTCCTCCTACGAGCAGTACTTC. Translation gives CASSYRQYSSYEQYF.

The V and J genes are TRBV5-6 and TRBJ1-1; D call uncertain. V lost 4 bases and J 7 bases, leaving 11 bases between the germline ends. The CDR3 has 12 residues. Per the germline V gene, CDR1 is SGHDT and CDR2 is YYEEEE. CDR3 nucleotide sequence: TGTGCCAGCAGCCCGGCGGGGAATGAAGCTTTCTTT. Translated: CASSPAGNEAFF.

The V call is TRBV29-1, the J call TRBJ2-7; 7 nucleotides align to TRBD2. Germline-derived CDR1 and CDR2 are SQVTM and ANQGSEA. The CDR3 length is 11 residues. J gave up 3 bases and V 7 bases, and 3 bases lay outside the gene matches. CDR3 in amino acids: CSASGGYEQYF. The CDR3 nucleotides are TGCAGCGCCTCGGGGGGCTACGAGCAGTACTTC.

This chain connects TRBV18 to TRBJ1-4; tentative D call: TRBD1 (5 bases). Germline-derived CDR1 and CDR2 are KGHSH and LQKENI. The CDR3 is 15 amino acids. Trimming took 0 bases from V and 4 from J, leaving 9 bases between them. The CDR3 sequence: CASSPPETVNEKLFF. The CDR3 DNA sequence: TGTGCCAGCTCACCACCGGAGACAGTTAATGAAAAACTGTTTTTT.

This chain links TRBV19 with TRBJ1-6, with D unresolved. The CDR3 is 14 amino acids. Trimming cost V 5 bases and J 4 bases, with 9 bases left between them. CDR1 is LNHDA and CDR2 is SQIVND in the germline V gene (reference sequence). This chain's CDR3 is CASSEYGYNSPLHF. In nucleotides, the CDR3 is TGTGCCAGTAGTGAATACGGATATAATTCACCCCTCCACTTT.

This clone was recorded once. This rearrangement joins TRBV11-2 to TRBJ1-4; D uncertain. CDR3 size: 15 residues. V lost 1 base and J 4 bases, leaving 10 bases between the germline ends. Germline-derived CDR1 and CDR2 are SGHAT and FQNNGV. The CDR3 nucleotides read TGTGCCAGCAGCTTAGCCCCGGACCTTAATGAAAAACTGTTTTTT. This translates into CASSLAPDLNEKLFF.

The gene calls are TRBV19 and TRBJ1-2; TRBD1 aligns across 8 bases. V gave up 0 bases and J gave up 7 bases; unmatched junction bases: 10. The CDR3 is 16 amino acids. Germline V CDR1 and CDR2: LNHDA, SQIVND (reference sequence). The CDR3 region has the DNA TGTGCCAGTAGTATAGATATCGGGACAGGCCCTTTTGGCTACACCTTC. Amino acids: CASSIDIGTGPFGYTF.

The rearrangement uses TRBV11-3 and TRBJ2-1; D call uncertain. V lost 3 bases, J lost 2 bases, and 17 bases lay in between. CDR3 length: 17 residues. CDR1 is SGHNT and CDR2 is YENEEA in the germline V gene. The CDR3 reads CASSFGSSAVAYNEQFF. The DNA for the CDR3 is TGTGCCAGCAGCTTCGGGTCCTCGGCGGTGGCCTACAATGAGCAGTTCTTC.

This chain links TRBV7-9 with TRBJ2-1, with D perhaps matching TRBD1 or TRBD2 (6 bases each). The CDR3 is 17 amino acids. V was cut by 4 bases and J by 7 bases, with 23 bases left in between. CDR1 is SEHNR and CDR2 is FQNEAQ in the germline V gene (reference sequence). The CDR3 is CASSSLVGGPLWNEQFF. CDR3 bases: TGTGCCAGCAGCTCCCTGGTCGGGGGCCCTTTGTGGAATGAGCAGTTCTTC.

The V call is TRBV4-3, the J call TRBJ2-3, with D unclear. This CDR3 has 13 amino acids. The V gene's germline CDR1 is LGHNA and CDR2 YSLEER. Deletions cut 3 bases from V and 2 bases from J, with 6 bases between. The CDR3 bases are TGCGCCAGCAGCCATTACACCACAGATACGCAGTATTTT. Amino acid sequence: CASSHYTTDTQYF.

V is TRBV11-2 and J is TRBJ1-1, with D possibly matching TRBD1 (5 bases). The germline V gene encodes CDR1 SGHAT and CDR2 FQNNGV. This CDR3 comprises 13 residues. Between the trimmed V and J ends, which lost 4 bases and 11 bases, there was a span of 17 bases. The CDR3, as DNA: TGTGCCAGCAGCTCTACGGAGGGGAGATTGGCTTTCTTT. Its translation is CASSSTEGRLAFF.

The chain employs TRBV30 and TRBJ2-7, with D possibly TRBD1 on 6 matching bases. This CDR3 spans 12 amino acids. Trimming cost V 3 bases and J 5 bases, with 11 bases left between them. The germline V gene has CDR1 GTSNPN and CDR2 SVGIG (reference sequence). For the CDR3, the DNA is TGTGCCTGGAGCAGGGGTACGGACGAGCAGTACTTC. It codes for CAWSRGTDEQYF.

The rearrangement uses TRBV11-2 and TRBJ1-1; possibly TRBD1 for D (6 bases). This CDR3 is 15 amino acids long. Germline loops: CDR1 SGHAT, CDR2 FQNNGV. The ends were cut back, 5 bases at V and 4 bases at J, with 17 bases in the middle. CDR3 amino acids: CASSPAGARGTEAFF. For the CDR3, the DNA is TGTGCCAGCAGCCCAGCGGGGGCGAGGGGCACTGAAGCTTTCTTT.

In DNA, the CDR3 is TGTGCCAGCAGCTTAGGGTCAGCGGGAGGGATCTACGAGCAGTACTTC. Protein product: CASSLGSAGGIYEQYF. J is TRBJ2-7 and V is TRBV13, with TRBD2 matching 10 bases. This CDR3 comprises 16 residues. V shed 0 bases and J 3 bases; nucleotides not matched to a gene: 5. CDR1 is PRHDT, CDR2 FYEKMQ, per germline (reference sequence).

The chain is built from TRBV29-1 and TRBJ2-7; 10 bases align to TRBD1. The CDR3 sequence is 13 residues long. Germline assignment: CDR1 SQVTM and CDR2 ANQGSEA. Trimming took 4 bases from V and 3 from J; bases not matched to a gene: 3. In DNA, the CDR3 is TGCAGCGTTGTAGGGACAGGGGTCTACGAGCAGTACTTC. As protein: CSVVGTGVYEQYF.

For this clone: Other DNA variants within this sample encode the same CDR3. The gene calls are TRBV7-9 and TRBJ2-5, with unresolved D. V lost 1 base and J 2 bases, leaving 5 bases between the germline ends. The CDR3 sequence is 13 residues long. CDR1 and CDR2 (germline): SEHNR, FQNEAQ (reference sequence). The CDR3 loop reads CASSLGGQETQYF. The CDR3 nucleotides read TGTGCCAGCAGCTTAGGGGGTCAAGAGACCCAGTACTTC.

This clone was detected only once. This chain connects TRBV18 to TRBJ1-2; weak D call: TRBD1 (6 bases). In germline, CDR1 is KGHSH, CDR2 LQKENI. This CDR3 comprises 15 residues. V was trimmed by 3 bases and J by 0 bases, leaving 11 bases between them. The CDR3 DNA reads TGTGCCAGCTCACCGGAAGGGGGATCTAACTATGGCTACACCTTC. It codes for CASSPEGGSNYGYTF.

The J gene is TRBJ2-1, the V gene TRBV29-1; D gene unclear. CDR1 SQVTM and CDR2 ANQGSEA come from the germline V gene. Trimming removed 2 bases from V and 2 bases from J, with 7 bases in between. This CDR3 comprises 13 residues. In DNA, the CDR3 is TGCAGCGTTGAATTAGGTACCTACAATGAGCAGTTCTTC. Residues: CSVELGTYNEQFF.